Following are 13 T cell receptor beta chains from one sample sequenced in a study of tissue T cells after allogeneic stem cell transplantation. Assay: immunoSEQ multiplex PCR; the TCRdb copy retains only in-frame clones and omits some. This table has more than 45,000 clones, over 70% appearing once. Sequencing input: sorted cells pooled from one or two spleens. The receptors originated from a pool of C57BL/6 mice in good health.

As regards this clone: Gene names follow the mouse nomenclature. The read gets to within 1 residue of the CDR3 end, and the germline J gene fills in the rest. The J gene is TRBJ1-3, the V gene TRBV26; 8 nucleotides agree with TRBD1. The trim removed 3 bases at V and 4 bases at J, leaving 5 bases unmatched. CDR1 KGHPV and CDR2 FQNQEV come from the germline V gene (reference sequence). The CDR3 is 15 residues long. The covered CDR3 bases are TGTGCCAGCAGTCTCCAGGGGGCGCGAGGAAATACGCTCTAT. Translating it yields CASSLQGARGNTLY. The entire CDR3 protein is CASSLQGARGNTLYF.

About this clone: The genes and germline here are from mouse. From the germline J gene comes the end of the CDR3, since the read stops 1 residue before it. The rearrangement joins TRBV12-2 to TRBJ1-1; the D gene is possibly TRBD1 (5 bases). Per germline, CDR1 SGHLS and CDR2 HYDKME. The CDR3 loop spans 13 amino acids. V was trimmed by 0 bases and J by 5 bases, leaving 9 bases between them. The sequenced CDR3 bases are TGTGCCAGCTCTCTCGAGGCAGGGACAGAAGTCTTC. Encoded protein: CASSLEAGTEVF. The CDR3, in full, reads CASSLEAGTEVFF.

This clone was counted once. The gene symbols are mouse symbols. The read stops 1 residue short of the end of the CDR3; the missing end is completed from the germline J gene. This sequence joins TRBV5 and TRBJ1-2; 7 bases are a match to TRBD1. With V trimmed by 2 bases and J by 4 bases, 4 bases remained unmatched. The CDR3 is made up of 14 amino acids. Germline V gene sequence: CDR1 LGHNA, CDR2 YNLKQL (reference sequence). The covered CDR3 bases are TGTGCCAGCAGCCAACGGCAGGGGGGCTCCGACTACACC. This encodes CASSQRQGGSDYT. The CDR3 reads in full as CASSQRQGGSDYTF.

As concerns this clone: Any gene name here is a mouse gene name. CDR3 amino acids: CASSHRGKNTLYF. Partial CDR3 DNA: TGTGCCAGCAGTCACAGGGGGAAAAACACCTTGTAC. This chain uses TRBV26 with TRBJ2-4; 8 nucleotides line up with TRBD1. The CDR3 end lies 1 residue beyond the end of the read and is filled in from the germline J gene. With 4 bases clipped from V and 4 bases from J, the junction kept 1 base outside the gene matches. The germline CDR1 and CDR2 sequences are KGHPV and FQNQEV (reference sequence). The CDR3 contains 13 residues.

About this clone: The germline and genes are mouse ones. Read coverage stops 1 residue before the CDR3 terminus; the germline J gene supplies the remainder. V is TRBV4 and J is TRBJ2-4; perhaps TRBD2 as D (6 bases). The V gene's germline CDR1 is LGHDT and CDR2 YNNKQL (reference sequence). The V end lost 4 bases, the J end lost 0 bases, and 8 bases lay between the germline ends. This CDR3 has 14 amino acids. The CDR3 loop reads CASSLLGSQNTLYF. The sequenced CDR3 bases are TGTGCCAGCAGCTTACTGGGTAGTCAAAACACCTTGTAC.

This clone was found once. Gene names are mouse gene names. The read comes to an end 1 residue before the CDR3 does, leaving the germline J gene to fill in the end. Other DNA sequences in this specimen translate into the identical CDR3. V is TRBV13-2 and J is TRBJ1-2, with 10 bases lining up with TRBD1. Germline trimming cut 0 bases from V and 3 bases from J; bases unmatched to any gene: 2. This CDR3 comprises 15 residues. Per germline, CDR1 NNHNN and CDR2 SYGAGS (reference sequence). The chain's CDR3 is CASGDAGTGDSDYTF. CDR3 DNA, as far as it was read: TGTGCCAGCGGTGATGCGGGGACAGGGGACTCCGACTACACC.

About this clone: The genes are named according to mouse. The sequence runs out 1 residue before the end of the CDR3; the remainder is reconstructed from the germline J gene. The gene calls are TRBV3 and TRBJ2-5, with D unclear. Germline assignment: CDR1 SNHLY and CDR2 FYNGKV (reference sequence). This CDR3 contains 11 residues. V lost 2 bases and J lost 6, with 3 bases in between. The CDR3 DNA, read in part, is TGTGCCAGCAGCTTAAAGGACACCCAGTAC. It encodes CASSLKDTQY. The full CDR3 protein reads CASSLKDTQYF.

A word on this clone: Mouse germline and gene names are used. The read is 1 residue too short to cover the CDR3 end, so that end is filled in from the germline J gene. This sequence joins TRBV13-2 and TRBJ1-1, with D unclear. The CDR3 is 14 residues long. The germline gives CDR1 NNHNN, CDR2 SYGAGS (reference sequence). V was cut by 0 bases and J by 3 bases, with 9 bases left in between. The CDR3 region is CASGDARDHTEVFF. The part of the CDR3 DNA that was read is TGTGCCAGCGGTGATGCAAGGGATCACACAGAAGTCTTC.

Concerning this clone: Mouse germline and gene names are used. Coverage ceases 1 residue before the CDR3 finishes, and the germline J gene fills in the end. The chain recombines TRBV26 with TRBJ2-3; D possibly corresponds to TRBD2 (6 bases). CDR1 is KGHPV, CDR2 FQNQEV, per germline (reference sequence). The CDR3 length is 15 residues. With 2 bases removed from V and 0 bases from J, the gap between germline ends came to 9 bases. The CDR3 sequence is CASSLDWPSAETLYF. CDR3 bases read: TGTGCCAGCAGTCTGGACTGGCCTAGTGCAGAAACGCTGTAT.

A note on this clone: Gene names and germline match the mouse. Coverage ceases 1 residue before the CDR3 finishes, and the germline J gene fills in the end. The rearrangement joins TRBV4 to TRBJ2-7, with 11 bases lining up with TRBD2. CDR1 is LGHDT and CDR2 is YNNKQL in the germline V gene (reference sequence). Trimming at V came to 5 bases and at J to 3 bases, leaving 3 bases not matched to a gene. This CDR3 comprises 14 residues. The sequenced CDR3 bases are TGTGCCAGCAGCCCGGGACTGGGGGTCTATGAACAGTAC. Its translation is CASSPGLGVYEQY. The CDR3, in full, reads CASSPGLGVYEQYF.

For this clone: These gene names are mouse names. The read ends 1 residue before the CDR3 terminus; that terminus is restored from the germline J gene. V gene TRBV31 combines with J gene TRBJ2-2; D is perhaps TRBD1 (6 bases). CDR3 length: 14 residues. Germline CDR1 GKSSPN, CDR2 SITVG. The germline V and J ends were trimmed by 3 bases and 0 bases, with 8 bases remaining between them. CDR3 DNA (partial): TGTGCCTGGAGGGGACATCCAAACACCGGGCAGCTCTAC. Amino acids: CAWRGHPNTGQLY. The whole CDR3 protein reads CAWRGHPNTGQLYF.

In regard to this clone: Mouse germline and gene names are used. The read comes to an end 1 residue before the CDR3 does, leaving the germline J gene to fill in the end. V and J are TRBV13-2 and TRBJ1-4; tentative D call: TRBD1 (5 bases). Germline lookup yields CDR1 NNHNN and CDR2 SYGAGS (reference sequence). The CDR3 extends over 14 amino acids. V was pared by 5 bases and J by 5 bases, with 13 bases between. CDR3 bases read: TGTGCCAGCGGGCCCGGGACGGAAAACGAAAGATTATTT. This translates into CASGPGTENERLF. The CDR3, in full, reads CASGPGTENERLFF.

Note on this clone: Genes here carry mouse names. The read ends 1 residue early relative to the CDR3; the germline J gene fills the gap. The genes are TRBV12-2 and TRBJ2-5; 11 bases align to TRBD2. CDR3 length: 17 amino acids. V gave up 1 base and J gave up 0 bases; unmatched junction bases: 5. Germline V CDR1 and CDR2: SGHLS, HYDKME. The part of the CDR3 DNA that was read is TGTGCCAGCTCTCTACGACTGGGGGGGTTTAACCAAGACACCCAGTAC. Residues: CASSLRLGGFNQDTQY. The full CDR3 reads CASSLRLGGFNQDTQYF.